Listed below are T cell receptor beta chains from one sample, sequenced in a study of human T cells and chemical hapten exposure. TCRdb itself ran the RACE reads through MiXCR, one entry per CDR3 protein. The sample has around 100,000 distinct CDR3 sequences, about 11% seen once; the top ten hold under 4.5%. This material consisted of whole blood, taken in connection with sensitization to the hapten diphenylcyclopropenone (DPC). These receptors originate from a middle-aged woman with alopecia areata. Some clones in this sample may be carry-over from other donors' samples. Each CDR3 is given with its conserved first and last residue. The D gene is left open where the match is weak. Size is omitted from some rows. Given values are once, few, many or a class for expanded clones.

CDR3 DNA: TGTGCCAGCAGTTTAACGGCGAACACTGAAGCTTTCTTT; CDR3 protein: CASSLTANTEAFF; CDR3 length: 13; D gene: .; clone size: few; V gene: TRBV12-3/TRBV12-4; J gene: TRBJ1-1
CDR3 DNA: TGTGCCAGTAGTGCGACAGGGGGCCAAGAGCAGTACTTC; CDR3 protein: CASSATGGQEQYF; CDR3 length: 13; D gene: TRBD1; clone size: .; V gene: TRBV19; J gene: TRBJ2-7
CDR3 DNA: TGTGCCAGCAGCTTGCGGGGCGGAGGTACTGACGAGCAGTACTTC; CDR3 protein: CASSLRGGGTDEQYF; CDR3 length: 15; D gene: .; clone size: .; V gene: TRBV3-1; J gene: TRBJ2-7
CDR3 DNA: TGTGCCTGGGGGACGGGACGCCGAAGGGGCACAGATACGCAGTATTTT; CDR3 protein: CAWGTGRRRGTDTQYF; CDR3 length: 16; D gene: .; clone size: few; V gene: TRBV30; J gene: TRBJ2-3
CDR3 DNA: TGTGCCAGCAGTACACATCCCGGGACCGGTGCTTTCTTT; CDR3 protein: CASSTHPGTGAFF; CDR3 length: 13; D gene: .; clone size: .; V gene: TRBV6-6; J gene: TRBJ1-1
CDR3 DNA: TGTGCCAGCAGCTTAGCGGCGCAGCCGGGGGCAGATACGCAGTATTTT; CDR3 protein: CASSLAAQPGADTQYF; CDR3 length: 16; D gene: .; clone size: many; V gene: TRBV7-2; J gene: TRBJ2-3
CDR3 DNA: TGTGCCAGCAGTGACTCTAGTAGTCCCACAGATACGCAGAATTTT; CDR3 protein: CASSDSSSPTDTQNF; CDR3 length: 15; D gene: .; clone size: .; V gene: TRBV6-4; J gene: TRBJ2-3
CDR3 DNA: TGTGCCAGCAGCCAAGACCGACTAGCGGGGAAGGACGAGCAGTACTTC; CDR3 protein: CASSQDRLAGKDEQYF; CDR3 length: 16; D gene: TRBD2; clone size: few; V gene: TRBV3-1; J gene: TRBJ2-7
CDR3 DNA: TGCGCCAGCAGCCTGACAGGGATAAGCGGCATGAACACTGAAGCTTTCTTT; CDR3 protein: CASSLTGISGMNTEAFF; CDR3 length: 17; D gene: TRBD1; clone size: many; V gene: TRBV5-1; J gene: TRBJ1-1
CDR3 DNA: TGTGCCAGCAGCTTGGGCCAGGGTGGGGAGTATTTT; CDR3 protein: CASSLGQGGEYF; CDR3 length: 12; D gene: .; clone size: many; V gene: TRBV5-6; J gene: TRBJ2-3
CDR3 DNA: TGCAGTTCCTGGGACAGCGCTGACAATGAGCAGTTCTTC; CDR3 protein: CSSWDSADNEQFF; CDR3 length: 13; D gene: TRBD1; clone size: .; V gene: TRBV20-1; J gene: TRBJ2-1